There are a few counts of the clone carrying this T cell receptor beta chain. The antigen remains undetermined. These data are taken from a study of T-cell memory formation after mild COVID-19. General study points: CD4+ clones that contracted lay mainly in CM and EM; CD8+ ones lay in EMRA. Second-wave clones reaching peak frequency on day 37 lacked confirmed SARS-CoV-2 specificity.

TCRdb re-derived calls from the 5' RACE reads in MiXCR, one entry per CDR3 protein. This sample has 200,000 to 300,000 distinct CDR3 sequences, with over 8.5% found just once. Per germline, CDR1 MNHNY and CDR2 SVGAGI (reference sequence). The V and J ends lost 6 bases and 0 bases, in that order; junction bases with no gene match: 4. The CDR3 has 16 residues. The rearrangement uses TRBV6-6 and TRBJ1-6; the match to TRBD1 covers 8 bases. Sequenced: PBMCs or a T cell subset sorted from them (not recorded which). The source is a man between 18 and 35 years old who had mild COVID-19 (a few samples of this study predate the infection). Cell type and time point are not known. For the CDR3, the DNA is TGTGCCAGCAGGGGGGACAGGAGCTCCTATAATTCACCCCTCCACTTT. Amino acid sequence: CASRGDRSSYNSPLHF.